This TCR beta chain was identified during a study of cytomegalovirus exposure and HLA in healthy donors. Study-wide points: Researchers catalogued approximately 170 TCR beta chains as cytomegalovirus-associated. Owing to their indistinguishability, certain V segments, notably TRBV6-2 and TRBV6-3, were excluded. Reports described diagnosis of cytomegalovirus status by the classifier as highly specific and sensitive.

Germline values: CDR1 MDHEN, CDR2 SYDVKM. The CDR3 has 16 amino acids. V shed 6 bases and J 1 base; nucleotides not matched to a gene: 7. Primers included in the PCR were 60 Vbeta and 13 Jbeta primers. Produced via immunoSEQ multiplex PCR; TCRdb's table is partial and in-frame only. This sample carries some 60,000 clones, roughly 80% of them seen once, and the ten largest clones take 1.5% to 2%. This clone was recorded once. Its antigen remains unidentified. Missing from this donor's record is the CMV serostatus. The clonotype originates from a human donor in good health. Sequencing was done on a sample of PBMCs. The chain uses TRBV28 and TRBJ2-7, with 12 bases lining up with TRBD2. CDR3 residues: CASSFRLAGVSYEQYF. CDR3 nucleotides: TGTGCCAGCAGCTTTAGACTAGCGGGAGTATCCTACGAGCAGTACTTC.